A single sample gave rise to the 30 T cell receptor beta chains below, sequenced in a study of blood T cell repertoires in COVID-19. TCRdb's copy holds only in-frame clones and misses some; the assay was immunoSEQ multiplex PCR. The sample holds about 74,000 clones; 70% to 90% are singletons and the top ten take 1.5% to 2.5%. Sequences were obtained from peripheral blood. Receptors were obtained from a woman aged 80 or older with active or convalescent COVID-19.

CDR3: CASSYLRQTTEAFF. The CDR3 nucleotides are TGTGCCAGCAGTTACCTTCGACAGACCACTGAAGCTTTCTTT. This rearrangement joins TRBV6-6 to TRBJ1-1; D perhaps matches TRBD1 (5 bases). Germline values: CDR1 MNHNY, CDR2 SVGAGI (reference sequence). Trimming removed 2 bases at V and 4 bases at J, with 11 bases between. This CDR3 is built from 14 residues.

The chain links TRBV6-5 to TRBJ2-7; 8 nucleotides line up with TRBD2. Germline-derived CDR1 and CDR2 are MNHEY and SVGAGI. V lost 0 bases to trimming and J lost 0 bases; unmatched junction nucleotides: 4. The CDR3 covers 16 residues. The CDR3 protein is CASSYSGGRPSYEQYF. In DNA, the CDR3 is TGTGCCAGCAGTTACTCTGGCGGGAGGCCCTCCTACGAGCAGTACTTC.

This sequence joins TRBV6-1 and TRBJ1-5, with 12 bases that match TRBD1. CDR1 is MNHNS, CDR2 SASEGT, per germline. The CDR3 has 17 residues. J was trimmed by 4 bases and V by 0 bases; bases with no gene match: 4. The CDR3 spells CASSEAGTGGMNQPQHF. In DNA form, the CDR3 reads TGTGCCAGCAGTGAAGCGGGGACAGGGGGCATGAATCAGCCCCAGCATTTT.

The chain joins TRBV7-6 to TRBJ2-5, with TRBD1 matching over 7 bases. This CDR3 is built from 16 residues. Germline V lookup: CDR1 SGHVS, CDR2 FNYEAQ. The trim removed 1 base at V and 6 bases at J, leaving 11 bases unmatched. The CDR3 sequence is CASSLDPTGSRKTQYF. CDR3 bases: TGTGCCAGCAGCTTAGACCCGACAGGGTCTAGGAAGACCCAGTACTTC.

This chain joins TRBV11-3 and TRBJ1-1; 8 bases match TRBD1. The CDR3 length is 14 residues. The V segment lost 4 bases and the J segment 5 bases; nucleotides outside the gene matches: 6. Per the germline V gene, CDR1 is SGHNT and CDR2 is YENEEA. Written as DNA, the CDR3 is TGTGCCAGCAGCTGGACAGGGAGTGGGACTGAAGCTTTCTTT. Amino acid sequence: CASSWTGSGTEAFF.

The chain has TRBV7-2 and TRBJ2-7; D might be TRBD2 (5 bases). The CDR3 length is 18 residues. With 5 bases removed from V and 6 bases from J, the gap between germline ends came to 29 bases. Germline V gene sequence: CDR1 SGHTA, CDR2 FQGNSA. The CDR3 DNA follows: TGTGCCAGCAGCATCCTCCAGTCATGGGAGAGCCCGGGATGCGAGCAGTACTTC. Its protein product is CASSILQSWESPGCEQYF.

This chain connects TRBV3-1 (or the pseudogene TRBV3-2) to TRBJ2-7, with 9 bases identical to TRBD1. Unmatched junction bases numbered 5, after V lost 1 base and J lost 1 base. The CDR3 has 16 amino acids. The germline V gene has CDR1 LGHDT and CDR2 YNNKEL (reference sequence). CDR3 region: CASSQGGTGSSYEQYF. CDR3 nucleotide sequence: TGTGCCAGCAGCCAAGGGGGGACAGGGTCTTCCTACGAGCAGTACTTC.

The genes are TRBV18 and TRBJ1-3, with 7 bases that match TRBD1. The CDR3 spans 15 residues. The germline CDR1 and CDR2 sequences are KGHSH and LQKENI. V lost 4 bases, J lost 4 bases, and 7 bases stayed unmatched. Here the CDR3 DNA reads TGTGCCAGCTCACGCTCGACAGGGATGGGAAACACCATATATTTT. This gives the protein CASSRSTGMGNTIYF.

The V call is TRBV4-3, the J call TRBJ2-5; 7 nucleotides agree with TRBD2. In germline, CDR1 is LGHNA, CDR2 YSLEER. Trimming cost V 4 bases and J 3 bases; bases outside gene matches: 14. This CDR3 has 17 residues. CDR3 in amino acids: CASSLRRWSGAEETQYF. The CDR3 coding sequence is TGCGCCAGCAGCCTGCGGAGGTGGAGCGGGGCGGAAGAGACCCAGTACTTC.

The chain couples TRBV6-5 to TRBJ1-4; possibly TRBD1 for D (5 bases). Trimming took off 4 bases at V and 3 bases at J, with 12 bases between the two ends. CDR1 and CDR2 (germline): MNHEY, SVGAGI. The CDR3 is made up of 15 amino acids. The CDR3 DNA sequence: TGTGCCAGCAGTTTTAGACAGCCTCCTAATGAAAAACTGTTTTTT. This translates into CASSFRQPPNEKLFF.

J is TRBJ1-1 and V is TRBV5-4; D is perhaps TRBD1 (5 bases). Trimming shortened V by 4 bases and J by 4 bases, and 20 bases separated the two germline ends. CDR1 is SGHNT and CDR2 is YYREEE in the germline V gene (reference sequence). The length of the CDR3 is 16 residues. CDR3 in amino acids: CASSGNVRRGSTEAFF. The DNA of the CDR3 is TGTGCCAGCAGCGGAAATGTTAGACGGGGGAGCACTGAAGCTTTCTTT.

The CDR3 coding sequence is TGTGCCAGCAGCGCCGGACTAGCGGGAGCTGTTAGGACAGATACGCAGTATTTT. Its translation: CASSAGLAGAVRTDTQYF. The rearrangement joins TRBV7-6 to TRBJ2-3, with 13 bases matching TRBD2. Germline CDR1 is SGHVS and CDR2 is FNYEAQ. This CDR3 contains 18 residues. Losses at the gene ends were 5 bases for V and 3 bases for J; bases not matched to a gene: 11.

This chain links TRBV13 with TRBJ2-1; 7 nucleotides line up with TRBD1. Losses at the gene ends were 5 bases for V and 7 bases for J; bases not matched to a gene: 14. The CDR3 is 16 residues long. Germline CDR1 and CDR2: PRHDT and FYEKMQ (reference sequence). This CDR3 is CASSIVRNRGSNEQFF. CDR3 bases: TGTGCCAGCAGCATAGTAAGGAACAGGGGATCAAATGAGCAGTTCTTC. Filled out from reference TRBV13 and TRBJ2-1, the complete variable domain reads AAGVIQSPRHLIKEKRETATLKCYPIPRHDTVYWYQQGPGQDPQFLISFYEKMQSDKGSIPDRFSAQQFSDYHSELNMSSLELGDSALYFCASSIVRNRGSNEQFFGPGTRLTVL.

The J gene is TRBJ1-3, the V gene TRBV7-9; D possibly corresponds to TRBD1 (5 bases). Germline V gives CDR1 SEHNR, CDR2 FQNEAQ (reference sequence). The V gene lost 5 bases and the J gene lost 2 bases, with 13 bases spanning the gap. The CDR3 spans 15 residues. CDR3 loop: CASSPRTSTGNTIYF. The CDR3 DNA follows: TGTGCCAGCAGCCCGCGGACAAGCACTGGAAACACCATATATTTT. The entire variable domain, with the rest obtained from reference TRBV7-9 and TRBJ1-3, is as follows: DTGVSQNPRHKITKRGQNVTFRCDPISEHNRLYWYRQTLGQGPEFLTYFQNEAQLEKSRLLSDRFSAERPKGSFSTLEIQRTEQGDSAMYLCASSPRTSTGNTIYFGEGSWLTVV.

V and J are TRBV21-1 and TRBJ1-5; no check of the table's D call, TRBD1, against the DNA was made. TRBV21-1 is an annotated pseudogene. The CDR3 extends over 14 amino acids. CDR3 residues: CASSKAGVNQPQHF. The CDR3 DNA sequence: TGTGCCAGCAGCAAGGCAGGGGTCAATCAGCCCCAGCATTTT.

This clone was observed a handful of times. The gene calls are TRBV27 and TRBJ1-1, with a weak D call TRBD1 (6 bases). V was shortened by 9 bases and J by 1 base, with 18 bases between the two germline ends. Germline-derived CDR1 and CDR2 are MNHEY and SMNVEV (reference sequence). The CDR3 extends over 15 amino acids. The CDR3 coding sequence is TGTGCCAGTGGGCTGGGACACAATAAGAACACTGAAGCTTTCTTT. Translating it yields CASGLGHNKNTEAFF.

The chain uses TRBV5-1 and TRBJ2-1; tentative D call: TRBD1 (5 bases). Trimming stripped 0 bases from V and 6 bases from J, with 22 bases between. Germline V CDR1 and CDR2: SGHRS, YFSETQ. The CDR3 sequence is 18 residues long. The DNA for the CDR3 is TGCGCCAGCAGCTTGGGATTTAGGGGCTCAGCCCTGAGCAATGAGCAGTTCTTC. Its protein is CASSLGFRGSALSNEQFF.

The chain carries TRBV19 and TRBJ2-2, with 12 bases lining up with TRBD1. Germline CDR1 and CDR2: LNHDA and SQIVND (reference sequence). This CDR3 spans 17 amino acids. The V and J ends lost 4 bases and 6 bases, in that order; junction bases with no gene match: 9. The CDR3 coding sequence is TGTGCCAGTAGTACTTTCTCGGGACAGGGGGCGTCCGGGGAGCTGTTTTTT. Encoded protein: CASSTFSGQGASGELFF.

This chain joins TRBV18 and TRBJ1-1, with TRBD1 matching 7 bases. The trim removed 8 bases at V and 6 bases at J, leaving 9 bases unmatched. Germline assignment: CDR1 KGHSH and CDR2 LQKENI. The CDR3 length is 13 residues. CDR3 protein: CASAQTGYPEAFF. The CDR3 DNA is TGTGCCAGCGCCCAGACAGGGTACCCTGAAGCTTTCTTT.

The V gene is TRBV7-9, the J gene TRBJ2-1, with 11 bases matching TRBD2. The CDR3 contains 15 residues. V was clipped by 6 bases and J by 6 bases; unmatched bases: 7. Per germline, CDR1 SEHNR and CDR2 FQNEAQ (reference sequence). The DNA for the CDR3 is TGTGCCAGCAGAATACTAGCGGGGGAGGGCAATGAGCAGTTCTTC. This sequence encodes CASRILAGEGNEQFF.

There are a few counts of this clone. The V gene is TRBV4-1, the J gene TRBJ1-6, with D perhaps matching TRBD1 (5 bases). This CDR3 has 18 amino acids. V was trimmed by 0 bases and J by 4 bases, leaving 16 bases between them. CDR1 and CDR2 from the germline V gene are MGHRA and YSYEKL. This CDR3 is CASSQDLGRDWYNSPLHF. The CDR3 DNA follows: TGCGCCAGCAGCCAAGATCTGGGGCGGGATTGGTATAATTCACCCCTCCACTTT.

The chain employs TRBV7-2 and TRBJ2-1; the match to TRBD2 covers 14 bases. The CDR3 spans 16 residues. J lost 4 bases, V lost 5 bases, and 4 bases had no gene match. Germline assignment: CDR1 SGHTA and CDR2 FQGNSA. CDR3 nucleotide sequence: TGTGCCAGCAGCATAGGACTAGCGGGAGGATACAATGAGCAGTTCTTC. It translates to CASSIGLAGGYNEQFF.

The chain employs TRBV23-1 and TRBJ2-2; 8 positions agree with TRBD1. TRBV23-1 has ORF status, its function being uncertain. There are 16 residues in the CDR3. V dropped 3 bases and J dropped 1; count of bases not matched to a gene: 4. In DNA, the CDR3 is TGCGCCAGCAGTCACAGGGGGCTAGGGAACACCGGGGAGCTGTTTTTT. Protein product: CASSHRGLGNTGELFF.

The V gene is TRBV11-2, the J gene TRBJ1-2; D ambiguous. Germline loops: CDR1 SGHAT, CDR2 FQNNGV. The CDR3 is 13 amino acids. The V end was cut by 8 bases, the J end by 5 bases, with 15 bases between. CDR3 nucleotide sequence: TGTGCCAGCGCCCGGCAGGCCCGTTATGGCTACACCTTC. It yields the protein CASARQARYGYTF.

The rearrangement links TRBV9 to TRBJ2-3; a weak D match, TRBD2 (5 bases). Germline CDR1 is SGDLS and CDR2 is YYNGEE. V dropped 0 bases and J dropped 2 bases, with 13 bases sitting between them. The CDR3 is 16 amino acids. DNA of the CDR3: TGTGCCAGCAGCGTAGGTGGACTGCCTCTCACAGATACGCAGTATTTT. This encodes CASSVGGLPLTDTQYF.

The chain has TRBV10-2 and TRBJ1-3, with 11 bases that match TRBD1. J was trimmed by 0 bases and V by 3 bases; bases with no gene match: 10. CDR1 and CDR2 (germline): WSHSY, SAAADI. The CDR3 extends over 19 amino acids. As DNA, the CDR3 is TGCGCCAGCAGTGAAGGAGGCGGGACAGGGGGTCGCTCTGGAAACACCATATATTTT. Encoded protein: CASSEGGGTGGRSGNTIYF.

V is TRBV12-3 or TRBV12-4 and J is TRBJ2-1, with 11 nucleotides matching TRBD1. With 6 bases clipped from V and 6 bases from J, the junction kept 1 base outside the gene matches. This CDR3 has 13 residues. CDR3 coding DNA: TGTGCCAGCAGGGGGACAGGGGGCAATGAGCAGTTCTTC. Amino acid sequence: CASRGTGGNEQFF.

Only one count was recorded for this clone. The CDR3 DNA follows: TGTGCCAGCAGTTACTTCAAGGGGTACAACACCGGGGAGCTGTTTTTT. Its protein product is CASSYFKGYNTGELFF. This sequence joins TRBV6-2 or TRBV6-3 and TRBJ2-2, with D possibly TRBD1 on 5 matching bases. Germline assignment: CDR1 MNHEY and CDR2 SVGEGT. This CDR3 is built from 16 residues. V was cut by 1 base and J by 2 bases, with 11 bases left in between.

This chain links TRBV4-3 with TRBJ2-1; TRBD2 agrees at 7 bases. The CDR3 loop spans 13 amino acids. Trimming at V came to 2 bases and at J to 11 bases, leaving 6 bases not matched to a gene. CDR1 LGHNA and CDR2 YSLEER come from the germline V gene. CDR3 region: CASSQSGGTKQFF. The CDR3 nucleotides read TGCGCCAGCAGCCAATCTGGAGGGACTAAGCAGTTCTTC.

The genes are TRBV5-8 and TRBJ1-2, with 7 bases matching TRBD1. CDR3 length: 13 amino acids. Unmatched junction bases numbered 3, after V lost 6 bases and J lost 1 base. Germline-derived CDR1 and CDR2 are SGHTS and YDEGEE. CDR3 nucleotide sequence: TGTGCCAGCAACAGGGGATTTAACTATGGCTACACCTTC. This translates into CASNRGFNYGYTF.